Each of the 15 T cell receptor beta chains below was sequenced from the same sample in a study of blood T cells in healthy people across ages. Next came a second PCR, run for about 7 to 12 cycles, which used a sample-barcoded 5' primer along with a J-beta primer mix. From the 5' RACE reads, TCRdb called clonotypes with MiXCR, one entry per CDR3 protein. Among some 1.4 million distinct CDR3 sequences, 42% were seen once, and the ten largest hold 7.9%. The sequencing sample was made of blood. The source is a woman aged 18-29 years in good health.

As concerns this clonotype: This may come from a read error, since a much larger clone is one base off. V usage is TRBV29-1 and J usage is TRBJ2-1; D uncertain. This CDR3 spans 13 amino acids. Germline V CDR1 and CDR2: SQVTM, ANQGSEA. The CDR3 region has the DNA TGCAGCGTATATGGATTCTCCTACGATGAGCAGTTCTTC. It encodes CSVYGFSYDEQFF.

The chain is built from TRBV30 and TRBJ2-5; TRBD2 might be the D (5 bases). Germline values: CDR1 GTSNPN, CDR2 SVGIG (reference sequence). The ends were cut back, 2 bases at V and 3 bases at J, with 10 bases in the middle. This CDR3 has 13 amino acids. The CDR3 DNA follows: TGTGCCTGGAGTACCGGACTGGAAGAGACCCAGTACTTC. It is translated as CAWSTGLEETQYF. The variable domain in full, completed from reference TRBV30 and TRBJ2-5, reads SQTIHQWPATLVQPVGSPLSLECTVEGTSNPNLYWYRQAAGRGLQLLFYSVGIGQISSEVPQNLSASRPQDRQFILSSKKLLLSDSGFYLCAWSTGLEETQYFGPGTRLLVL.

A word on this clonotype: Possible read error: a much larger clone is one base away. Here the CDR3 DNA reads TGTGCCAGCAGCCCCGAAATTGGGACTAGCAGCAAGCAGTACTTC. It is translated as CASSPEIGTSSKQYF. The rearrangement joins TRBV3-1 to TRBJ2-4; the match to TRBD2 covers 9 bases. The CDR3 sequence is 15 residues long. Germline CDR1 and CDR2: LGHDT and YNNKEL (reference sequence). The V segment lost 4 bases and the J segment 13 bases; nucleotides outside the gene matches: 14.

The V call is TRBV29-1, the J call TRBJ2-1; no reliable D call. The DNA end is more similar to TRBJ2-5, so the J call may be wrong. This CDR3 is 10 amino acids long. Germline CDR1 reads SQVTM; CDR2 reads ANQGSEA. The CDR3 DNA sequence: TGCAGCGTTGATCTGGACCCCCAGTACTTC. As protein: CSVDLDPQYF.

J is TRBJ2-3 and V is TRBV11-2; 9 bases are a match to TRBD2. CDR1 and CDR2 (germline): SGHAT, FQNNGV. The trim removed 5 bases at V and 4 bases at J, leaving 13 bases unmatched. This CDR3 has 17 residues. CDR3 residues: CASSDPRAGGAPDTQYF. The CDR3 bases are TGTGCCAGCAGCGATCCCCGAGCGGGGGGCGCCCCAGATACGCAGTATTTT.

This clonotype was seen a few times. CDR3 in DNA: TGTGCCAGCAGGGCGGGGACCTACTATGGCTACACCTTC. The encoded protein is CASRAGTYYGYTF. The V gene is TRBV28, the J gene TRBJ1-2; D possibly corresponds to TRBD1 (5 bases). Between the trimmed V and J ends, which lost 6 bases and 3 bases, there was a span of 11 bases. This CDR3 has 13 residues. Looked up from germline, CDR1 is MDHEN and CDR2 is SYDVKM.

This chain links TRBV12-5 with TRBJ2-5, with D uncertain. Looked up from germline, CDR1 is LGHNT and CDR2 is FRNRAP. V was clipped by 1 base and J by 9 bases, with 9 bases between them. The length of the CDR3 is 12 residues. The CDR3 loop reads CASGLEIVSQYF. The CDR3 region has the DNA TGTGCTAGTGGTTTGGAAATAGTATCCCAGTACTTC.

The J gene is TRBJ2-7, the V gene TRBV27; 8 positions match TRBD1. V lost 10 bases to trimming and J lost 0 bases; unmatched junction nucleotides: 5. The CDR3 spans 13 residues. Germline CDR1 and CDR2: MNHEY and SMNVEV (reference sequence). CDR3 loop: CATGQGISYEQYF. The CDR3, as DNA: TGTGCCACTGGACAGGGAATCTCCTACGAGCAGTACTTC.

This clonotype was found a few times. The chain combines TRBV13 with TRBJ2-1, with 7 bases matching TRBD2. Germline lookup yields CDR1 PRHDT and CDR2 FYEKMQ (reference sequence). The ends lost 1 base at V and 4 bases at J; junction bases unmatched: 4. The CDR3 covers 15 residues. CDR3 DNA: TGTGCCAGCAGCTTAGCGCGGGGGACTTACAATGAGCAGTTCTTC. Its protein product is CASSLARGTYNEQFF.

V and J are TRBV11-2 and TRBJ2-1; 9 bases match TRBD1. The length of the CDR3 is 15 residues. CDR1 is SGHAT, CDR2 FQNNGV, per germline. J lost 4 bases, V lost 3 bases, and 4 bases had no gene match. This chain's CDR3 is CASSFTGGDYNEQFF. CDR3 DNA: TGTGCCAGCAGCTTTACAGGGGGCGATTACAATGAGCAGTTCTTC. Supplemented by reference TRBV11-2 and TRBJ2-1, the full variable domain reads EAGVAQSPRYKIIEKRQSVAFWCNPISGHATLYWYQQILGQGPKLLIQFQNNGVVDDSQLPKDRFSAERLKGVDSTLKIQPAKLEDSAVYLCASSFTGGDYNEQFFGPGTRLTVL.

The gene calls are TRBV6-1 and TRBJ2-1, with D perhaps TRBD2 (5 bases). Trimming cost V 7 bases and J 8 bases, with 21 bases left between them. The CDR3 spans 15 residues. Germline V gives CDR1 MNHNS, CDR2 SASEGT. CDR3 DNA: TGTGCCAGCACGACGGGCTCCAGCGGTGTGGATGAGCAGTTCTTC. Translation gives CASTTGSSGVDEQFF.

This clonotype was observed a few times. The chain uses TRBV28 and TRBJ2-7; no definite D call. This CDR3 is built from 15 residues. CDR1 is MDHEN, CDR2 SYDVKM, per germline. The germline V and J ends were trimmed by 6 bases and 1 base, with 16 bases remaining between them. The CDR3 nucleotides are TGTGCCAGCAGACCCCCTACCGGGCAGTCCTACGAGCAGTACTTC. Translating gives CASRPPTGQSYEQYF.

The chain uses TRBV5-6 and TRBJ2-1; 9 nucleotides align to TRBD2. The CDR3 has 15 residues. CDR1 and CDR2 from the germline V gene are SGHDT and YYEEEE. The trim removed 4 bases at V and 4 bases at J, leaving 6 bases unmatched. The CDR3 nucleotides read TGTGCCAGCAGCCCCTGGACTAGCGCTTACAATGAGCAGTTCTTC. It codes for CASSPWTSAYNEQFF.

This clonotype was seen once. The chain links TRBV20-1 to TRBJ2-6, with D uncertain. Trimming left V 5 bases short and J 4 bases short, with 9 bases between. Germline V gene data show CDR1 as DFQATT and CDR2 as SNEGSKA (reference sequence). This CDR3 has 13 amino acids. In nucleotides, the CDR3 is TGCAGTGCTTACCGAGTAGGGGCCAACGTCCTGACTTTC. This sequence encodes CSAYRVGANVLTF.

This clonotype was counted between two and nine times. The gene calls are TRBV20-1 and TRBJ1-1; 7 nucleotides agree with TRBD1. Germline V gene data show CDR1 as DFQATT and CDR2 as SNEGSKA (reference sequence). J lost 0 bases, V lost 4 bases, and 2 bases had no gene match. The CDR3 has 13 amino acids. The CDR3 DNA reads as TGCAGTGCTAAGGGACAGCTGAACACTGAAGCTTTCTTT. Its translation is CSAKGQLNTEAFF.